This T cell receptor (beta chain) was captured in a study of cytomegalovirus exposure and HLA in healthy donors (dated by TCRdb to about 2017). For the study in its entirety: An earlier analysis of some 500 of the donors reported 276 Gb of sequence data and some 120 million unique TCR beta sequences from roughly 200 million T cells. High-throughput TCR immunosequencing, statistical association of individual TCRs with disease status, and machine learning were combined to predict cytomegalovirus infection status. Donor age, sex, ethnicity and CMV serostatus were compiled together with the repertoire data. Along with the approximately 650-subject first cohort, a separate validation cohort of about 110 different subjects was used. Roughly 300 gigabases of sequencing data and 70 million to 95 million unique TCR sequences made up an early release that covered some 640 HLA-typed donors. Typing coverage varied by locus: about 629-630 donors for A, B, C, DRB1 and DQB1; some 520 for DQA1; approximately 570 for DPA1; more than 450 for DPB1. Class I and class II HLA loci were covered by the typing at four-digit resolution. Every repertoire in the discovery cohort had been generated on one and the same sequencing platform. Among some 400 genotyped donors of the cohort, an average of roughly 230,000 unique TCR beta nucleotide sequences was sequenced per donor, of which about 18% were non-productive. An earlier analysis of 587 of the donors used high-throughput TCR beta sequencing to judge whether each TCR beta V gene segment behaved as functional or pseudogenic. Roughly five DR-DQ haplotypes were handled as single units for association and clustering, since linkage in the cohort was strong. The study was designed to test whether signatures of past pathogen exposure could be identified by cataloging public T cell receptors. Rather than using new phenotypic data, the later analysis identified candidate immune exposures from TCR beta sequences and from how often those sequences occurred across donors. A later genetic analysis used genome-wide SNP genotypes for about 65% of the roughly 670 donors, treating that subset as a discovery cohort. A later analysis re-analyzed previously published TCR beta repertoires from 600 to 850 donors and added high-resolution HLA genotyping to study TCR occurrence patterns. The study profiled the T cell repertoires of fewer than 850 subjects by immunosequencing and related them to cytomegalovirus serostatus. The genetic ancestry cluster associated with self-reported Caucasian donors included around four fifths of the approximately 400 genotyped donors. General study outcomes and caveats: According to a later analysis, TCR association rates differed among HLA loci, with DRB1 alleles showing the most associated TCRs and HLA-C alleles showing the fewest. Assigning TCR associations to individual alleles was difficult when HLA alleles, especially DR and DQ, strongly co-occurred. For the cohort, immune exposure information was limited to CMV serostatus. Most TCR sequences were seen in very few donors, while some public TCRs were found in many individuals. In a later analysis, HLA-associated TCR beta chains showed more clonal expansion and lower generation probabilities than non-associated chains that were equally common. Approximately 16 rarely observed V segments, including chromosome 9 orphons, were excluded from the earlier analysis of about 600 of the donors because counts were too low. In the study, around 160 TCR beta chains were listed as associated with cytomegalovirus. An association between a missense DCLRE1C variant and V-gene and J-gene trimming of TCR beta chains was found in a later genetic analysis and replicated in an independent cohort. According to a later analysis, parvovirus B19, influenza, CMV and Epstein-Barr virus appeared linked to several top co-occurrence clusters. Three of the identified cytomegalovirus-associated TCR beta chains were confirmed in vitro to be specific for cytomegalovirus antigens. The authors suggested that the approach could potentially be extended to other disease states and immunological phenotypes. In a later analysis, around 17,000 TCR beta sequences were associated with specific HLA alleles at a false discovery rate of 0.05. A further reported finding was that TCR beta sequences accurately predicted the HLA-A and HLA-B alleles for most subjects in the first cohort. A cluster of highly shared sequence variants was judged likely to represent a technical artifact of the sequencing pipeline. The cohort was sequenced for TCR beta chains only, and without alpha or paired-chain data the features that could be detected were limited. Linkage disequilibrium might explain the correlated functional status among segregating V segments, but an unknown experimental factor could not be ruled out. Because HLA typing was missing for some donors at each locus, association tests included only the typed subset. The classifier was reported to diagnose cytomegalovirus status with high specificity and sensitivity in both the original cohort and the validation cohort. In an earlier analysis of over 550 of the donors, most TCR beta V segments were observed in productive rearrangements about 87% or about 30% of the time, broadly matching IMGT annotations. Sequencing depth was assumed to be roughly uniform across donors in the presence/absence analyses, though that assumption may not hold. In a later genetic analysis, fewer N-insertions in productive TCRs were reported among donors in an Asian-associated ancestry cluster than the roughly 640-donor mean. Some IMGT-functional V segments, including TRBV6-2 and TRBV6-3, could not be distinguished by the 87-base-pair reads and were therefore excluded. According to a later analysis, most CMV-associated TCR beta chains appeared to be HLA-restricted, and the HLA associations seemed to be driven largely by CMV exposure.

The CDR3 holds 13 amino acids from the cysteine to the phenylalanine. Only the CDR3 region is kept as DNA, spanning 39 bases read in frame from base 1. V loses 0 bases, J loses 4 bases, and the germline ends lie 5 bases apart. The CDR1 and CDR2 encoded by the germline V gene are SGHDT and YYEEEE. The library came from the immunoSEQ multiplex PCR assay. For the multiplex PCR, a mixture combining 60 forward primers for TCR Vbeta segments and 13 reverse primers for TCR Jbeta segments was used. The CDR3 region of rearranged TCR beta genes was amplified from genomic DNA by a multiplex PCR assay. The amplified TCR beta libraries were sequenced on the Illumina HiSeq System as 87-base-pair reads. Concerning the study's data processing: A later analysis tallied roughly 76 million unique TCR beta chains across the 666 repertoires, and 10 million to 11 million of those chains were shared by two or more donors. A nearest-neighbor algorithm error-corrected the raw reads and collapsed the reads into unique sequences, merging closely related sequences to remove PCR and sequencing errors. V, D and J gene segments were assigned by aligning CDR3 sequences to IMGT reference sequences. Each retained sequence needed at least a six-nucleotide match to both a V gene segment and a J gene segment. A rearrangement was called productive if the CDR3 had no stop codons and remained in frame with V and J, and every other rearrangement was called non-productive. Following IMGT convention, CDR3 was defined as the stretch from the second conserved V-encoded cysteine to the conserved J-encoded phenylalanine. Sequences without an unambiguous match to a single V gene segment were excluded from the earlier analysis of about 640 of the donors. An earlier analysis of 587 of the donors called V segments functional above 56.7% productive rearrangements and segregating when the between-donor standard deviation exceeded 5%. A statistical classification framework was developed to diagnose cytomegalovirus status using the catalog of TCR beta chain sequences. In a later analysis, V and J genes were assigned by comparing TCR nucleotide sequences against IMGT/GENE-DB human TR gene sequences. Using the TCRdist pipeline, a later analysis assigned CDR3 sequences along with most-parsimonious VDJ recombination scenarios. A later analysis defined each TCR beta chain by its CDR3 amino acid sequence plus V-gene family, and excluded reads lacking a unique V-gene family. As a way to deal with suspected cross-contamination and a sequencing artifact, a later analysis dropped under 600 nucleotide sequences that were highly shared and had low generation probability. A later analysis calculated a clonal expansion index for each public chain from normalized within-repertoire ranks of inferred template counts. Generation probabilities in a later analysis came from a VDJ recombination model fitted to out-of-frame rearrangements, and those results were checked against IGoR. Hypergeometric tests were used in a later analysis to score TCR-TCR, TCR-HLA and TCR-CMV co-occurrence, with a repertoire-size bias correction applied to the TCR pairs. False discovery rates were estimated in a later analysis by permuting HLA or CMV assignments 20 times. In a later analysis, co-occurring TCRs were grouped with DBSCAN, and TCRdist sequence similarity was added when clustering was performed within HLA-allele-positive subsets. Co-occurrence clustering excluded repertoires with fewer than 30,000 or more than 120,000 public chains, plus five with anomalous nucleotide sharing. TCRdb mirrors the immuneACCESS table, restricted to in-frame sequences. Some clones are absent from its copies; in checked studies, under half trace to an unresolved V gene, and the reason for the others is unknown. V, J and clone size derive from that table, while D and trimming were established from the DNA sequence. Counted in this sample were about 120,000 clones; 81% of them appeared once. The ten biggest clones cover around 2% of the sample.

The cohort comprised around 700 healthy bone marrow donors. At the time of sampling, all cohort members were nominally healthy, though unrecorded immune exposures were likely present. The donor was CMV seronegative and belonged to the group of more than 300 seronegative cohort members. Each donor provided a peripheral blood sample, and peripheral blood mononuclear cells were used for TCR beta sequencing. Genomic DNA was extracted from the blood cell samples with the Qiagen DNeasy Blood Extraction Kit. This clone was counted only a few times. Its recognized antigen is unknown. Base-call qualities are not available, and no considerably larger clone is one nucleotide away.

This receptor was obtained from a man in his forties in good health and CMV-seronegative. The specimen was PBMCs. The sequence joins TRBV5-6 to TRBJ2-1; no D gene is confidently identified. Here the CDR3 is given as CASSLDRYNEQFF. The nucleotides read TGTGCCAGCAGCTTGGACAGATACAATGAGCAGTTCTTC.